Listed below are T cell receptor beta chains from one sample, sequenced in a study of blood T cell repertoires in COVID-19. Here immunoSEQ multiplex PCR was the method, and the copy in TCRdb shows in-frame clones only, minus some. The data contain 210,000 or so clones, roughly 81% of them seen just once; the ten biggest clones take up 7.6%. The sample taken for sequencing was peripheral blood. These receptors were taken from a woman aged 45-59 years with active or convalescent COVID-19. CDR3s include the opening cysteine and the closing phenylalanine or tryptophan. The D gene is left open where the match is weak. Rows give clone size only sometimes, using once, few, many, or a class for an expanded clone.

TRBJ1-5	-	15	TRBV28	-	CASTGGVRNNQPQHF	TGTGCCAGCACCGGGGGGGTGAGAAACAATCAGCCCCAGCATTTT
TRBJ2-6	TRBD1	18	TRBV3-1/TRBV3-2	-	CASRASRDRGPGANVLTF	TGTGCCAGCAGGGCATCAAGGGACAGGGGGCCCGGGGCCAACGTCCTGACTTTC
TRBJ1-6	-	15	TRBV5-4	-	CASSPAGFGNSPLHF	TGTGCCAGCAGTCCGGCGGGGTTTGGTAATTCACCCCTCCACTTT
TRBJ1-1	-	13	TRBV6-6	few	CASRRVLNTEAFF	TGTGCCAGCAGACGGGTATTGAACACTGAAGCTTTCTTT
TRBJ1-1	-	12	TRBV28	few	CASSLVRTEAFF	TGTGCCAGCAGTTTAGTGAGGACTGAAGCTTTCTTT
TRBJ1-5	TRBD1	17	TRBV14	-	CAGTTGSGVYSDQPQHF	TGTGCCGGAACGACAGGGTCGGGAGTTTACTCTGATCAGCCCCAGCATTTT
TRBJ1-2	TRBD1	13	TRBV7-2	-	CASSKDRIYGYTF	TGTGCCAGCAGCAAGGACAGGATCTATGGCTACACCTTC
TRBJ2-1	-	15	TRBV3-1/TRBV3-2	-	CASSQSTGWSGEQFF	TGTGCCAGCAGCCAATCAACAGGGTGGTCGGGTGAGCAGTTCTTC
TRBJ1-5	-	15	TRBV20-1	once	CSASHPAVRVQPQHF	TGCAGTGCTAGTCACCCGGCGGTGCGGGTTCAGCCCCAGCATTTT
TRBJ1-2	-	15	TRBV2	-	CASSEGAWASYGYTF	TGTGCCAGCAGTGAAGGGGCGTGGGCAAGCTATGGCTACACCTTC
TRBJ1-3	-	18	TRBV5-1	-	CASSLAVRTATSGNTIYF	TGCGCCAGCAGCTTGGCCGTTCGGACAGCCACCTCTGGAAACACCATATATTTT
TRBJ1-4	TRBD1	19	TRBV24-1	-	CATSATPGQGKATNEKLFF	TGTGCCACCAGTGCAACCCCCGGACAGGGAAAGGCAACTAATGAAAAACTGTTTTTT
TRBJ1-2	TRBD1	13	TRBV6-1	-	CASSRPPGQGYTF	TGTGCCAGCAGTCGGCCTCCGGGACAGGGCTACACCTTC
TRBJ2-5	TRBD1	13	TRBV19	-	CASSPDRAETQYF	TGTGCCAGTAGTCCCGACAGGGCCGAGACCCAGTACTTC
TRBJ1-5	TRBD1	15	TRBV29-1	-	CSVQTGTGSNQPQHF	TGCAGCGTTCAAACCGGGACAGGGAGCAATCAGCCCCAGCATTTT
TRBJ2-7	-	14	TRBV24-1	-	CATSDPRGGYEQYF	TGTGCCACCAGTGACCCCAGGGGAGGGTACGAGCAGTACTTC
TRBJ1-1	TRBD1	12	TRBV12-5	-	CASGADRGEAFF	TGTGCTAGTGGTGCGGACAGGGGCGAAGCTTTCTTT
TRBJ2-5	-	15	TRBV3-1/TRBV3-2	once	CASSPRVAGKETQYF	TGTGCCAGCAGCCCTCGTGTGGCAGGGAAAGAGACCCAGTACTTC
TRBJ2-1	TRBD2	15	TRBV2	-	CASSVGGLRNNEQFF	TGTGCCAGCAGCGTCGGGGGGTTGAGGAACAATGAGCAGTTCTTC
TRBJ1-3	-	15	TRBV10-3	-	CAISEAQNSGNTIYF	TGTGCCATCAGTGAAGCGCAAAACTCTGGAAACACCATATATTTT
TRBJ1-5	TRBD1	13	TRBV19	-	CAGGGLGNQPQHF	TGTGCCGGAGGGGGCCTGGGCAATCAGCCCCAGCATTTT
TRBJ2-2	-	16	TRBV21-1	-	CASSPRQGGDTGELFF	TGTGCCAGCAGCCCACGACAGGGGGGTGACACCGGGGAGCTGTTTTTT
TRBJ1-6	TRBD1	13	TRBV7-9	once	CASTGQGDSPLHF	TGTGCCAGCACCGGACAGGGTGACTCACCCCTCCACTTT
TRBJ2-1	-	16	TRBV11-2	once	CASSVRRLGAYNEQFF	TGTGCCAGCAGCGTAAGGAGACTGGGTGCCTACAATGAGCAGTTCTTC
TRBJ1-1	-	12	TRBV20-1	once	CSASTGYTEAFF	TGCAGTGCTAGTACAGGATACACTGAAGCTTTCTTT
TRBJ1-2	TRBD1	16	TRBV10-3	-	CAISDYLPGQGGGYTF	TGTGCCATCAGTGATTACCTTCCGGGACAGGGTGGTGGCTACACCTTC
TRBJ1-2	TRBD1	13	TRBV28	-	CASRGQGAWGYTF	TGTGCCAGCAGAGGACAGGGGGCGTGGGGCTACACCTTC